These T cell receptor beta chains were read from a single sample in a study of blood T cell repertoires in COVID-19. Data came from immunoSEQ multiplex PCR; TCRdb stores just in-frame clones and leaves some out. This sample has 250,000 or so clones, with 70% to 90% found just once. Sequencing was performed on peripheral blood. The receptors here all came from a man aged 18 to 29 with active or convalescent COVID-19. Both conserved end residues are part of each CDR3. The order of the fields is J gene, V gene, clone size, D gene, CDR3 length, CDR3 protein, CDR3 DNA. A D gene is named only where the DNA matches it firmly. Clone sizes are given selectively: once, few, many, or a class where the clone is expanded.

TRBJ1-2,TRBV7-2,once,.,14,CASSPSQGIYGYTF,TGTGCCAGCAGCCCCAGTCAGGGGATCTATGGCTACACCTTC
TRBJ2-1,TRBV5-5,.,.,18,CARCWGVGGGRTYNEQFF,TGTGCCCGCTGCTGGGGGGTGGGCGGGGGCCGGACCTACAATGAGCAGTTCTTC
TRBJ1-2,TRBV5-5,once,TRBD1,15,CASSLTGQVINGYTF,TGTGCCAGCAGCTTGACCGGACAGGTTATAAACGGCTACACCTTC
TRBJ2-5,TRBV25-1,.,.,15,CASSPRGLPQETQYF,TGTGCCAGCAGTCCCAGGGGTCTGCCACAAGAGACCCAGTACTTC
TRBJ2-7,TRBV11-2,.,.,12,CASSLGAGQQYF,TGTGCCAGCAGCTTAGGGGCAGGCCAGCAGTACTTC
TRBJ1-4,TRBV3-1/TRBV3-2,.,.,16,CASSQGATGVNEKLFF,TGTGCCAGCAGCCAAGGGGCGACGGGGGTAAATGAAAAACTGTTTTTT
TRBJ1-5,TRBV21-1,.,.,15,CASSLPGFSNQPQHF,TGTGCCAGCAGCCTACCAGGGTTTAGCAATCAGCCCCAGCATTTT
TRBJ2-4,TRBV5-6,.,.,16,CASSSQGFLAKNIQYF,TGTGCCAGCAGCTCCCAGGGGTTTCTGGCCAAAAACATTCAGTACTTC
TRBJ2-7,TRBV20-1,.,TRBD1,14,CSASLQGASYEQYF,TGCAGTGCTAGTCTCCAGGGGGCGAGTTACGAGCAGTACTTC
TRBJ1-6,TRBV3-1/TRBV3-2,.,.,14,CASSPGGERSPLHF,TGTGCCAGCAGCCCGGGCGGGGAGCGCTCACCCCTCCACTTT
TRBJ1-1,TRBV12-5,.,.,17,CASGLVRSGAANTEAFF,TGTGCTAGTGGTTTGGTACGATCAGGGGCGGCGAACACTGAAGCTTTCTTT
TRBJ1-2,TRBV5-1,.,.,14,CASSLLDPNYGYTF,TGCGCCAGCAGCTTGTTAGATCCCAACTATGGCTACACCTTC
TRBJ2-7,TRBV5-1,.,.,14,CASSASEARSEQYF,TGCGCCAGCAGCGCCTCGGAGGCCCGAAGCGAGCAGTACTTC
TRBJ2-1,TRBV2,.,.,15,CASSEAMGSWNEQFF,TGTGCCAGCAGTGAAGCGATGGGTAGCTGGAATGAGCAGTTCTTC
TRBJ2-7,TRBV18,.,.,16,CASSPSEGRIYHEQYF,TGTGCCAGCTCACCCTCGGAGGGGCGCATTTACCACGAGCAGTACTTC
TRBJ1-2,TRBV15,.,TRBD1,14,CATSSGQGFYGYTF,TGTGCCACCAGCAGTGGACAGGGTTTCTATGGCTACACCTTC
TRBJ1-5,TRBV7-2,.,.,15,CASSLVGTTNQPQHF,TGTGCCAGCAGCTTAGTTGGGACAACCAATCAGCCCCAGCATTTT
TRBJ1-4,TRBV12-3/TRBV12-4,many,.,13,CASSFTGPEKLFF,TGTGCCAGCAGTTTTACAGGGCCAGAAAAACTGTTTTTT
TRBJ2-7,TRBV7-8,.,.,14,CASQISGLSYEQYF,TGTGCCAGCCAAATTTCGGGACTCTCCTACGAGCAGTACTTC
TRBJ2-2,TRBV2,.,TRBD2,17,CASSVSSSGIPTGELFF,TGTGCCAGCAGTGTCTCGAGTAGCGGGATTCCCACCGGGGAGCTGTTTTTT
TRBJ2-7,TRBV19,.,TRBD1,14,CASSRTGSSYEQYF,TGTGCCAGTAGTCGGACAGGGAGCTCCTACGAGCAGTACTTC
TRBJ1-4,TRBV5-5,.,TRBD1,15,CASSFSDRGNEKLFF,TGTGCCAGCAGCTTCTCGGACAGGGGGAATGAAAAACTGTTTTTT
TRBJ2-2,TRBV15,few,TRBD1,15,CATSRSNRGTGELFF,TGTGCCACCAGCAGATCAAACAGGGGCACCGGGGAGCTGTTTTTT
TRBJ2-7,TRBV6-1,.,.,14,CASSEMWGPYEQYF,TGTGCCAGCAGTGAAATGTGGGGGCCCTACGAGCAGTACTTC
TRBJ1-1,TRBV6-4,medium-sized,.,13,CASSPRDSAEAFF,TGTGCCAGCAGTCCACGGGACTCAGCTGAAGCTTTCTTT
TRBJ2-7,TRBV11-2,.,.,15,CASSLVRVGSYEQYF,TGTGCCAGCAGCTTAGTCAGGGTAGGATCCTACGAGCAGTACTTC
TRBJ2-1,TRBV30,.,.,15,CAWSVLGSGVDEQFF,TGTGCCTGGAGTGTACTGGGTAGCGGAGTGGATGAGCAGTTCTTC
TRBJ1-2,TRBV28,.,.,14,CAIRYGQGGYGYTF,TGTGCCATCAGGTACGGCCAGGGCGGCTATGGCTACACCTTC
TRBJ2-1,TRBV10-3,.,TRBD2,14,CAISDNSGNNEQFF,TGTGCCATCAGTGATAATAGCGGGAACAATGAGCAGTTCTTC
TRBJ2-4,TRBV29-1,.,TRBD1,13,CSVETTGGRIQYF,TGCAGCGTTGAAACGACAGGGGGTAGGATTCAGTACTTC
TRBJ2-3,TRBV4-3,.,.,16,CASSQDWPATTDTQYF,TGCGCCAGCAGCCAAGATTGGCCCGCAACCACAGATACGCAGTATTTT
TRBJ1-1,TRBV28,.,.,13,CASTGVMNTEAFF,TGTGCCAGCACAGGTGTTATGAACACTGAAGCTTTCTTT
TRBJ2-5,TRBV11-2,.,.,15,CASSLAGIRHMAQYF,TGTGCCAGCAGCTTAGCCGGGATCCGGCATATGGCCCAGTACTTC
TRBJ1-6,TRBV5-6,.,TRBD1,16,CASSLGTGSGGSPLHF,TGTGCCAGCAGCTTGGGGACAGGGTCTGGGGGATCACCCCTCCACTTT
TRBJ2-1,TRBV29-1,.,.,14,CSVEKQRVDNEQFF,TGCAGCGTTGAGAAACAGCGGGTAGACAATGAGCAGTTCTTC
TRBJ2-1,TRBV27,.,TRBD2,16,CASTHGRAGHYNEQFF,TGTGCCAGCACCCACGGCCGAGCGGGGCACTACAATGAGCAGTTCTTC
TRBJ2-3,TRBV6-2/TRBV6-3,.,.,14,CASSRRQAGDTQYF,TGTGCCAGCAGTCGACGACAGGCGGGAGATACGCAGTATTTT
TRBJ2-1,TRBV29-1,once,.,12,CSVGSTDNEQFF,TGCAGCGTTGGCAGCACAGACAATGAGCAGTTCTTC
TRBJ2-7,TRBV30,.,TRBD1,12,CAGTGQGYEQYF,TGTGCCGGCACGGGACAGGGCTACGAGCAGTACTTC
TRBJ1-5,TRBV7-8,.,.,16,CASSLAQGLSNQPQHF,TGTGCCAGCAGCTTAGCGCAGGGGCTTAGCAATCAGCCCCAGCATTTT
TRBJ2-3,TRBV5-1,.,TRBD2,15,CASSWRGIEIDTQYF,TGCGCCAGCAGCTGGCGGGGGATAGAGATAGATACGCAGTATTTT
TRBJ2-1,TRBV27,.,TRBD2,15,CASSPGTSGSNEQFF,TGTGCCAGCAGTCCAGGGACTAGCGGGAGCAATGAGCAGTTCTTC